The sequence of this TCR beta chain was determined in a study of T cell repertoires in cytomegalovirus infection. Study details: Based on public TCR beta signatures, there were indications of CMV infection and of a matching HLA type.

The CDR3 covers 15 residues. The ends were cut back, 1 base at V and 0 bases at J, with 9 bases in the middle. TCRdb re-called the reads through MiXCR, storing one row per CDR3 protein. Of about 360,000 distinct CDR3 sequences listed, less than 20% are singletons. This clonotype was seen at least ten times. Input material: PBMCs. This chain links TRBV12-3 or TRBV12-4 with TRBJ2-5, with D possibly matching TRBD2 (6 bases). The TCR was taken from a human donor in good health (CMV status not recorded). Some clones in this sample may be carry-over from other donors' samples. Here the CDR3 reads CASSLGAGHQETQYF. The CDR3 nucleotides read TGTGCCAGCAGTTTAGGAGCGGGCCACCAAGAGACCCAGTACTTC.